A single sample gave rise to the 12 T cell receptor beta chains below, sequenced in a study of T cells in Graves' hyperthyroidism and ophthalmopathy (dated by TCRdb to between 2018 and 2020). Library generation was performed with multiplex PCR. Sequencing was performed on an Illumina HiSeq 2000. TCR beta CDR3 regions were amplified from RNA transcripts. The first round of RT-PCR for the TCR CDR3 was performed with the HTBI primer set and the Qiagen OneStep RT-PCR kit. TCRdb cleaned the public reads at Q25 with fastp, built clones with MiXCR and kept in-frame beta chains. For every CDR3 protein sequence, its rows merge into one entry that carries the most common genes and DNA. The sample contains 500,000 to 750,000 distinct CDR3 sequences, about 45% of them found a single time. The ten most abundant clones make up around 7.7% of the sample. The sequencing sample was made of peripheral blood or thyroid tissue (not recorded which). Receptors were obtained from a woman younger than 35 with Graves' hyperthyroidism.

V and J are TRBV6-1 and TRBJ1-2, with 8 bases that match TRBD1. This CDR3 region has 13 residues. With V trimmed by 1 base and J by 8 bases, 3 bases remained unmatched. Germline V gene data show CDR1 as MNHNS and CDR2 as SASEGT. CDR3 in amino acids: CASSEGTGRGYTF. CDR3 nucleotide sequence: TGTGCCAGCAGTGAAGGGACAGGGCGCGGCTACACCTTC.

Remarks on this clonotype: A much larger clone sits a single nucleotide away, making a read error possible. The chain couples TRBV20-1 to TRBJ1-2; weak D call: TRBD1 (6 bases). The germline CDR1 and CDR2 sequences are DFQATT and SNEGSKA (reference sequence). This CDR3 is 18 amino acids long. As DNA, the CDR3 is TGCAGTGCTAGATCAGGACAGTCTTCAAGGATTCCACTAAGGGGCTACGCCTTC. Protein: CSARSGQSSRIPLRGYAF.

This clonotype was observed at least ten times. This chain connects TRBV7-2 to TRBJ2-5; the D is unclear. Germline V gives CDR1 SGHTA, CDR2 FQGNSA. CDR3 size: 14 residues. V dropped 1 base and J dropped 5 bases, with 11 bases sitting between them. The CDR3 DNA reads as TGTGCCAGCAGCTTAGAAGAAGGTCCGGAGACCCAGTACTTC. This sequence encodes CASSLEEGPETQYF.

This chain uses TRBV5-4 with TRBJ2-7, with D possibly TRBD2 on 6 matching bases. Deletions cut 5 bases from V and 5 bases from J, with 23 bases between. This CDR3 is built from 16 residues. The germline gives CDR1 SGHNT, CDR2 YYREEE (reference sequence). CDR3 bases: TGTGCCAGCAGTCTTCTCCCGGGAGATAGTCCCCACGAGCAGTACTTC. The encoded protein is CASSLLPGDSPHEQYF. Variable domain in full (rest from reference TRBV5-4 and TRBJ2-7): ETGVTQSPTHLIKTRGQQVTLRCSSQSGHNTVSWYQQALGQGPQFIFQYYREEENGRGNFPPRFSGLQFPNYSSELNVNALELDDSALYLCASSLLPGDSPHEQYFGPGTRLTVT.

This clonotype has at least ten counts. The CDR3 coding sequence is TGTGCCAGCAATACAGGGGGCGCAGACGAGCAGTACTTC. This codes for CASNTGGADEQYF. The chain is built from TRBV7-9 and TRBJ2-7, with 9 bases matching TRBD1. In germline, CDR1 is SEHNR, CDR2 FQNEAQ (reference sequence). CDR3 length equals 13 residues. V dropped 7 bases and J dropped 5; count of bases not matched to a gene: 6.

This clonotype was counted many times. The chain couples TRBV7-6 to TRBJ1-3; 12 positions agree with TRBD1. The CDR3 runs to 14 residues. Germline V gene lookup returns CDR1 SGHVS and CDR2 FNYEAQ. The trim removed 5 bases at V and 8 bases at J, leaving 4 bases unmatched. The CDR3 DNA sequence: TGTGCCAGCAGCCGGGACAGGGGGCAATACACCATATATTTT. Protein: CASSRDRGQYTIYF.

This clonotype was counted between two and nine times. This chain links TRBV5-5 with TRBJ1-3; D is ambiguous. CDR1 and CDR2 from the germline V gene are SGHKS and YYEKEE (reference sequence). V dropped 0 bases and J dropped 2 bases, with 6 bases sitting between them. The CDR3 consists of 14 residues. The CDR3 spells CASSLATPGNTIYF. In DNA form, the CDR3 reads TGTGCCAGCAGCTTGGCTACTCCTGGAAACACCATATATTTT.

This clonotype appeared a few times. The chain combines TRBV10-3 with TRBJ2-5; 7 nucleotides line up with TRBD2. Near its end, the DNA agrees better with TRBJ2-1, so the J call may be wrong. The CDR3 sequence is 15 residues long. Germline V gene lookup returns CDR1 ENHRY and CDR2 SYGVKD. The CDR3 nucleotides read TGTGCCATCAGTGAGTCCCAGCGGGAATACAATGAGCAGTTCTTC. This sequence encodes CAISESQREYNEQFF.

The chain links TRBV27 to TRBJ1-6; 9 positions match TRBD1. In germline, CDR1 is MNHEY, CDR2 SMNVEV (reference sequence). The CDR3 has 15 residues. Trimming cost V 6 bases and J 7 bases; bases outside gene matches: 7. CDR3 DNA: TGTGCCAGCAGGACAGGGGGGTATGAGAATTCACCCCTCCACTTT. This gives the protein CASRTGGYENSPLHF.

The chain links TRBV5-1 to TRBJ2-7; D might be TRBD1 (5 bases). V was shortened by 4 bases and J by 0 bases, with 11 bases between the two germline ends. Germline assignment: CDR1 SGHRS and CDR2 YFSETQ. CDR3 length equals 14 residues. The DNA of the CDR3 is TGCGCCAGCAGCCAAGGGGTGGGCTCCTACGAGCAGTACTTC. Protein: CASSQGVGSYEQYF.

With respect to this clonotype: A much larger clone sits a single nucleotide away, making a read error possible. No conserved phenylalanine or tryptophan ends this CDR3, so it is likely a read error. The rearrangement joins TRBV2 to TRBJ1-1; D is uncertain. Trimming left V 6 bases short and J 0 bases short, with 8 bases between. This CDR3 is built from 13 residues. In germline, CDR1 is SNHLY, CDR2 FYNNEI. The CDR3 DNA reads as TGTGCCAGCAGAGGGCCATTGAACACTGAAGCTTTCCTT. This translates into CASRGPLNTEAFL.

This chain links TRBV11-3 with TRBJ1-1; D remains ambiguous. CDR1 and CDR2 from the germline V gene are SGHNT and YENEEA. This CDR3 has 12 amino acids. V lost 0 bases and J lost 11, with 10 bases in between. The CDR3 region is CASSLEYEVAFF. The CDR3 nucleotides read TGTGCCAGCAGCTTAGAGTATGAGGTGGCTTTCTTT.